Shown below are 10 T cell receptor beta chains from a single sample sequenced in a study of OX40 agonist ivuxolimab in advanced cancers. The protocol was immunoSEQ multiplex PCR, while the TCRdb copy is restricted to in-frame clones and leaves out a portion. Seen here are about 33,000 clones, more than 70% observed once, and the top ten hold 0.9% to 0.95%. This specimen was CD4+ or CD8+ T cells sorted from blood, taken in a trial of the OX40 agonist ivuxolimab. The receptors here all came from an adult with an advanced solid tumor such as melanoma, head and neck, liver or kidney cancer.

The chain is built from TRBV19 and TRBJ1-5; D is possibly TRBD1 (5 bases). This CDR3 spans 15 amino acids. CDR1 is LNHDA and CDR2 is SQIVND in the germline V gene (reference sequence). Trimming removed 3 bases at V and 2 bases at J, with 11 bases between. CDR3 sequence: CASSMGGARNQPQHF. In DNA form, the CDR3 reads TGTGCCAGTAGTATGGGCGGGGCCCGCAATCAGCCCCAGCATTTT. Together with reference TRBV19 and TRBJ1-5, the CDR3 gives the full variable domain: DGGITQSPKYLFRKEGQNVTLSCEQNLNHDAMYWYRQDPGQGLRLIYYSQIVNDFQKGDIAEGYSVSREKKESFPLTVTSAQKNPTAFYLCASSMGGARNQPQHFGDGTRLSIL.

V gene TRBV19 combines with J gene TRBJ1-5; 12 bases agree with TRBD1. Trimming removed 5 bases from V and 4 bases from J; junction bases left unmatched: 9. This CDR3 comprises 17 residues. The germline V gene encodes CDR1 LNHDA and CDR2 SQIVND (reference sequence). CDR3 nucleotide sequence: TGTGCCAGTAGTTTCCGGGACAGGGGGCGAGGTAATCAGCCCCAGCATTTT. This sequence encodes CASSFRDRGRGNQPQHF.

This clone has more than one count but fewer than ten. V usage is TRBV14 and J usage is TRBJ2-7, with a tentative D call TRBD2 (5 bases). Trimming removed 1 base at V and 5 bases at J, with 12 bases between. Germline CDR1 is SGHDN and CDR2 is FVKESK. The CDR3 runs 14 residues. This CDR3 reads CASSQAGLANEQYF. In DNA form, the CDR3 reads TGTGCCAGCAGCCAAGCAGGACTTGCTAACGAGCAGTACTTC.

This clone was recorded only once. DNA of the CDR3: TGTGCCAGCAGCTTTCCTAGCGGGAGGACAGATACGCAGTATTTT. Protein sequence: CASSFPSGRTDTQYF. The chain joins TRBV7-2 to TRBJ2-3, with 11 bases aligning to TRBD2. Germline V lookup: CDR1 SGHTA, CDR2 FQGNSA. The CDR3 runs 15 residues. The ends lost 3 bases at V and 3 bases at J; junction bases unmatched: 2.

CDR3 in amino acids: CATSRPLSEQYF. The CDR3 bases are TGTGCCACCAGCAGACCTCTAAGCGAGCAGTACTTC. The rearrangement links TRBV15 to TRBJ2-7; no definite D call. Trimming cost V 2 bases and J 6 bases, with 8 bases left between them. CDR1 is LNHNV and CDR2 is YYDKDF in the germline V gene (reference sequence). The CDR3 consists of 12 residues. The whole variable domain, filled in from reference TRBV15 and TRBJ2-7, reads DAMVIQNPRYQVTQFGKPVTLSCSQTLNHNVMYWYQQKSSQAPKLLFHYYDKDFNNEADTPDNFQSRRPNTSFCFLDIRSPGLGDTAMYLCATSRPLSEQYFGPGTRLTVT.

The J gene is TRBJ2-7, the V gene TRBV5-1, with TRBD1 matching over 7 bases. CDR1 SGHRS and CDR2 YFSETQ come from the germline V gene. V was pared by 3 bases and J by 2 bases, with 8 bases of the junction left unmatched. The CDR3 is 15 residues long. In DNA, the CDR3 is TGCGCCAGCAGCTGGCGGACAGGCGGAACCTACGAGCAGTACTTC. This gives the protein CASSWRTGGTYEQYF.

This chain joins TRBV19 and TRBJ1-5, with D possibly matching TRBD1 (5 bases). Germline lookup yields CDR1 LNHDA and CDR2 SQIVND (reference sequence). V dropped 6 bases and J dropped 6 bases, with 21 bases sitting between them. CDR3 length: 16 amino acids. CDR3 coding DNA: TGTGCCAGTAGGGAGTCGACAGTGAGGGAGCGTCAGCCCCAGCATTTT. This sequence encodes CASRESTVRERQPQHF.

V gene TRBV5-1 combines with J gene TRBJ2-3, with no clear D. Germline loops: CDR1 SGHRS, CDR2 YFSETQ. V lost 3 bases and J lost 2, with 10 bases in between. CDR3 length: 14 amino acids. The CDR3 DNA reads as TGCGCCAGCAGCTCTCGGTCGACCACAGATACGCAGTATTTT. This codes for CASSSRSTTDTQYF.

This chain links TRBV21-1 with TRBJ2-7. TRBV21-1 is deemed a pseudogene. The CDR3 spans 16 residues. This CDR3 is CASSNERGGNTYEQYF. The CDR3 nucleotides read TGTGCCAGCAGCAATGAAAGAGGGGGGAACACCTACGAGCAGTACTTC.

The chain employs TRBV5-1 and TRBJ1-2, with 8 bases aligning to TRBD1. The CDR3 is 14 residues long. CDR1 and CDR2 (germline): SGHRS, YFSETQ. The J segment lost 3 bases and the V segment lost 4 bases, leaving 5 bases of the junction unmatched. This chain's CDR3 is CASSVAGGDYGYTF. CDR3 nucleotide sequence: TGCGCCAGCAGCGTTGCAGGGGGCGACTATGGCTACACCTTC.